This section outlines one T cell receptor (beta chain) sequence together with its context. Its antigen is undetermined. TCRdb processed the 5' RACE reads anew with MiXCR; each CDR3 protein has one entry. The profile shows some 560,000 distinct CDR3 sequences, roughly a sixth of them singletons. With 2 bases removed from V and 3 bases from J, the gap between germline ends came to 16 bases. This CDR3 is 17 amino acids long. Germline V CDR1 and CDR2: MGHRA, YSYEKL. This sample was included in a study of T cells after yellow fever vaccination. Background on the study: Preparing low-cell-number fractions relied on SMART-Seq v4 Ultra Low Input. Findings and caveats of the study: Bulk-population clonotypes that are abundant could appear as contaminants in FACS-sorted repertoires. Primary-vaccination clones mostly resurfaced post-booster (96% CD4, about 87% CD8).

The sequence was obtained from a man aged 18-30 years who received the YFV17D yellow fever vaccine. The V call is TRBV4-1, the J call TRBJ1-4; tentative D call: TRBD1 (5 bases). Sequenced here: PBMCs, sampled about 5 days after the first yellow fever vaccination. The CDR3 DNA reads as TGCGCCAGCAGCCAATCAAGACAGCATAGGTCTAATGAAAAACTGTTTTTT. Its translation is CASSQSRQHRSNEKLFF.